The T cell receptor beta chain under discussion was sequenced for a study of blood T cell repertoires in COVID-19. Study as a whole: Spain, Italy and the United States supplied samples that represented acute and convalescent COVID-19.

This CDR3 is built from 17 residues. Germline CDR1 reads MNHEY; CDR2 reads SVGEGT. Germline trimming cut 0 bases from V and 0 bases from J; bases unmatched to any gene: 6. Some clones are missing from TCRdb's copy, which holds only in-frame ones; the method was immunoSEQ multiplex PCR. This sample has 200,000 to 250,000 clones, with about 80% found just once. The chain joins TRBV6-2 or TRBV6-3 to TRBJ2-7, with 9 bases lining up with TRBD2. The receptor's source is a woman between 45 and 65 years old with acute or convalescent COVID-19. Specimen: peripheral blood. The CDR3 loop is CASSYSFSGGLSYEQYF. The CDR3 coding sequence is TGTGCCAGCAGTTACTCCTTTAGCGGGGGCCTCTCCTACGAGCAGTACTTC.